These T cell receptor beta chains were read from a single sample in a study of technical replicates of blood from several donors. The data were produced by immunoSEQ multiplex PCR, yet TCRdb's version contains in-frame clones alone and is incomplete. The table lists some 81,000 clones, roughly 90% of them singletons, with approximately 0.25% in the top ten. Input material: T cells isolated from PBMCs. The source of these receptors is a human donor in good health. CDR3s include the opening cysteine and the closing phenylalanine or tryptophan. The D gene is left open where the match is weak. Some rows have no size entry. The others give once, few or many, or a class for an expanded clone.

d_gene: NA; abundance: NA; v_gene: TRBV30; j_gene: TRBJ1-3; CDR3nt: TGTGCCCGGGCCACTCCAGGGGGAAACACCATATATTTT; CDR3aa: CARATPGGNTIYF
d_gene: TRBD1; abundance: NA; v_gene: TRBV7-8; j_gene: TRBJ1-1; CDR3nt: TGTGCCAGCAGCCCGGACAGGCTAGGGACTGAAGCTTTCTTT; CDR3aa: CASSPDRLGTEAFF
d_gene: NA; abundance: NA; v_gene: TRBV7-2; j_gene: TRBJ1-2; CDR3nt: TGTGCCAGCAACCACTACCTGGCTATGGCTACGAGTGAAGACGTGGGCTACACCTTC; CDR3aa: CASNHYLAMATSEDVGYTF
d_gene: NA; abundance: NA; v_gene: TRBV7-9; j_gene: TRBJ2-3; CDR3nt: TGTGCCAGCAGCGTTAGACCGGCGGGCACAGATACGCAGTATTTT; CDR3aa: CASSVRPAGTDTQYF
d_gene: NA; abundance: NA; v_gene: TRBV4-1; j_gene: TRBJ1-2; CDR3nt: TGCGCCAGCAGCCAAGTGGGGGCTTCCCCTCACAGAAACTATGGCTACACCTTC; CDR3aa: CASSQVGASPHRNYGYTF
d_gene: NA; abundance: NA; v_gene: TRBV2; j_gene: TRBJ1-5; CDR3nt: TGTGCCAGCAAAAGGCCGGGAAGGACCCAGCATTTT; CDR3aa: CASKRPGRTQHF
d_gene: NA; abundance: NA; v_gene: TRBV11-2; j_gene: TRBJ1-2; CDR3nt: TGTGCCAGCAGCTTAGATCGATCTGGCAGGGGCTATGGCTACACCTTC; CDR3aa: CASSLDRSGRGYGYTF
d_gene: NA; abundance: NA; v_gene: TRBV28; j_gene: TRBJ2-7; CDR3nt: TGTGCCAGCAGTTCCTTACAGGGTGTGCCCTACGAGCAGTACTTC; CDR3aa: CASSSLQGVPYEQYF
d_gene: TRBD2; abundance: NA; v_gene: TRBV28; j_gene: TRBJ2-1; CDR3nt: TGTGCCAGCAGTCCCCGACTAGCGGGACCCAATGAGCAGTTCTTC; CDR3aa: CASSPRLAGPNEQFF
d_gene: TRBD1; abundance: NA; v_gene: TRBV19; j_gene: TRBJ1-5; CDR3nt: TGTGCCAGTAGTATAAGACAGGGCGGGAAGCCCCAGCATTTT; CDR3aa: CASSIRQGGKPQHF
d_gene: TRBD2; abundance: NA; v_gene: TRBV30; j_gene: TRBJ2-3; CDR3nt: TGTGCCTGGAGTGTGGTATGGGCGGGGGACCCCACAGATACGCAGTATTTT; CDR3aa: CAWSVVWAGDPTDTQYF
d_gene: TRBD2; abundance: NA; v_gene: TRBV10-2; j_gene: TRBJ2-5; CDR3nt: TGCGCCAGCAGGGTAGCGGGAGAGACCCAGTACTTC; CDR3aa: CASRVAGETQYF
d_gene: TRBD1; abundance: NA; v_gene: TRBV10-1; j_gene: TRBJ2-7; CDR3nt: TGCGCCAGCAGTGGTGGGACAGGGACTTTCTACGAGCAGTACTTC; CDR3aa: CASSGGTGTFYEQYF
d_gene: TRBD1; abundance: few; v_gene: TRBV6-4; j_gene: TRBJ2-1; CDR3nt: TGTGCCAGCAGCCCTACTCAGGGGGCAGGCCAGTTCTTC; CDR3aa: CASSPTQGAGQFF
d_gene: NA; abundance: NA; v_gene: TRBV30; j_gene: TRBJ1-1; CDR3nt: TGTGCCTGGAGTGCTCCCCGGGGAGTTTGGACTGAAGCTTTCTTT; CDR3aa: CAWSAPRGVWTEAFF
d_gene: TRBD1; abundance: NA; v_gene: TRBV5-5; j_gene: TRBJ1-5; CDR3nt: TGTGCCAGCAGCTACACAGGGGAGCCCCAGCATTTT; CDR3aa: CASSYTGEPQHF
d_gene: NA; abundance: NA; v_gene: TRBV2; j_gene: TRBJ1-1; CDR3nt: TGTGCCAGCAGTGAGGGGGGGCGGGTCGGGAAAAGTGAAGCTTTCTTT; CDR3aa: CASSEGGRVGKSEAFF
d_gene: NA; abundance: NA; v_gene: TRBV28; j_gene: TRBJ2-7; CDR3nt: TGTGCCAGCAGTTTATTTGGTAGCCCACAACTCTCGTACGAGCAGTACTTC; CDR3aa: CASSLFGSPQLSYEQYF
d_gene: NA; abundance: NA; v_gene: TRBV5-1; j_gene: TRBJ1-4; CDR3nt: TGCGCCAGCAGCCTACAGGGTCCCGTTGCAACTAATGAAAAACTGTTTTTT; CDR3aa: CASSLQGPVATNEKLFF
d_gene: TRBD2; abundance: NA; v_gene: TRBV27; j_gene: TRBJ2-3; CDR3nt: TGTGCCAGCAAACGGGAGGGATTAGATACGCAGTATTTT; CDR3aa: CASKREGLDTQYF